This T cell receptor beta chain was sequenced during a study of tumor-infiltrating lymphocytes in primary liver carcinoma. A constant-region primer served to make TCR beta cDNA from roughly 500 ng total RNA. Generation of the TCR beta libraries relied on three nested multiplex PCR rounds using slightly modified ARM-PCR. Forward primers for TRBV1-TRBV30 and a C-beta reverse primer served the first two PCR rounds, at roughly 10 cycles each. In TCRdb, the multiplex PCR reads were re-called with MiXCR into one record per CDR3 protein. The repertoire consists of 190,000 or so distinct CDR3 sequences, with less than 65% occurring once and the leading ten covering approximately 6.5%. The CDR3 contains 14 residues. V was shortened by 9 bases and J by 2 bases, with 14 bases between the two germline ends. CDR1 and CDR2 from the germline V gene are SGHAT and FQNNGV. Germline DNA was also extracted, while the blood RNA originated from unsorted whole blood. With chronic HBV infection, the patients were also treatment-naive.

Notes on this clonotype: The antigen is undetermined.

Study-level findings and limits: Samples were bulk unsorted, so CD4+ and CD8+ repertoires were not compared.

Sequenced: peripheral blood. The sequence was collected from a woman aged 60-75 years with primary liver carcinoma and hepatitis B virus infection. The genes are TRBV11-2 and TRBJ2-1; D unresolved. The DNA of the CDR3 is TGTGCCAGTAGATTAGACCATACCTACAATGAGCAGTTCTTC. It is translated as CASRLDHTYNEQFF.